This T cell receptor (beta chain) emerged from a study of shared clonotypes between healthy human individuals. Measured with immunoSEQ multiplex PCR; TCRdb has only the in-frame clones, and not every one. Here the sample spans more than 1,200,000 clones, approximately 98.5% being singletons. Germline V gene sequence: CDR1 SGDLS, CDR2 YYNGEE. The V end was cut by 7 bases, the J end by 3 bases, with 18 bases between. There are 15 residues in the CDR3. Sequenced sample: naive CD4+ T cells sorted from blood. Subset described: CD45RA+ positively selected. The gene calls are TRBV9 and TRBJ2-3, with D unclear. The source of this sequence is a man aged 30 to 39 in good health. The CDR3 loop reads CASSVGFTLTDTQYF. The CDR3 DNA sequence: TGTGCCAGCTCCGTGGGGTTTACCCTTACAGATACGCAGTATTTT.